The entry below describes one T cell receptor (beta chain). This sample was included in a study of blood T cell repertoires in COVID-19. Study-level information: COVID-19 samples collected from the United States, Italy and Spain covered acute and convalescent phases. PBMCs, B-cell-depleted T cells, or T cells were the source of the cDNA or gDNA that made up the material.

The junction had 3 bases not matched to a gene; V was cut back by 2 bases and J by 1 base. CDR3 length: 15 amino acids. CDR1 and CDR2 (germline): MNHEY, SMNVEV (reference sequence). As originally analysed: Reference gene primer amplification in the assay estimated nucleated cell counts. TCRdb's table, derived via immunoSEQ multiplex PCR, lists solely in-frame clones and lacks some. The V and J calls and clone size are taken from that table; D and trimming were inferred from the DNA. The sample has approximately 230,000 clones; approximately 82% are singletons. This clonotype originated in a woman of 80 years or more with active or convalescent COVID-19. Sequenced sample: peripheral blood. The chain recombines TRBV27 with TRBJ1-1; 8 bases fit TRBD1. The CDR3 loop reads CASSLTGGANTEAFF. CDR3 sequence (DNA): TGTGCCAGCAGTTTAACAGGGGGGGCGAACACTGAAGCTTTCTTT.